These 23 T cell receptor beta chains came from one sample sequenced in a study of shared clonotypes between healthy human individuals. Libraries were prepared by immunoSEQ multiplex PCR; TCRdb keeps only in-frame clonotypes and omits some of them. The sample records roughly 2.1 million clones, about 92% being singletons. CD8 cells regarded as naive lacked CD45RO, were positively chosen for CCR7, and omitted terminally differentiated effector memory CD45RA+ cells. Sequenced sample: naive CD8+ T cells from PBMCs. Receptors were obtained from a man between 18 and 35 years old in good health. Some clones in this sample may be carry-over from other donors' samples.

This rearrangement joins TRBV10-3 to TRBJ1-1; no clear D gene. The CDR3 has 13 residues. Per the germline V gene, CDR1 is ENHRY and CDR2 is SYGVKD. Trimming stripped 4 bases from V and 5 bases from J, with 11 bases between. The CDR3 sequence: CAISGISVTEAFF. The CDR3 region has the DNA TGTGCCATCAGTGGAATTAGTGTAACTGAAGCTTTCTTT.

The chain joins TRBV11-1 to TRBJ2-5, with D maybe TRBD2 (5 bases). Trimming took 2 bases from V and 7 from J, leaving 17 bases between them. The germline V gene has CDR1 SGHAT and CDR2 FQDESV (reference sequence). The CDR3 sequence is 15 residues long. This CDR3 is CASSLQDGGSGTQYF. The CDR3 coding sequence is TGTGCCAGCAGCTTACAGGACGGAGGCTCCGGGACCCAGTACTTC.

This chain joins TRBV7-8 and TRBJ2-1; the D is unclear. Germline V gene lookup returns CDR1 SGHVS and CDR2 FQNEAQ. CDR3 length: 15 residues. V was pared by 1 base and J by 7 bases, with 14 bases between. CDR3 nucleotides: TGTGCCAGCAGCTTAGAAGCTCCCGGGTGGAATGAGCAGTTCTTC. Its translation is CASSLEAPGWNEQFF.

A remark on this clone: The sample has other DNA sequences that encode this CDR3 too. The V call is TRBV7-9, the J call TRBJ1-2; tentatively, D is TRBD1 (6 bases). CDR3 size: 14 residues. The V gene lost 1 base and the J gene lost 4 bases, with 10 bases spanning the gap. Per germline, CDR1 SEHNR and CDR2 FQNEAQ (reference sequence). The chain's CDR3 is CASSLVGQLYGYTF. The CDR3 region has the DNA TGTGCCAGCAGCTTAGTGGGACAACTCTATGGCTACACCTTC.

The rearrangement uses TRBV11-2 and TRBJ2-1, with D unresolved. The length of the CDR3 is 13 residues. CDR1 SGHAT and CDR2 FQNNGV come from the germline V gene. V was clipped by 4 bases and J by 3 bases, with 7 bases between them. CDR3 protein: CASSWAGYNEQFF. CDR3 nucleotide sequence: TGTGCCAGCAGCTGGGCCGGCTACAATGAGCAGTTCTTC. The variable domain in full, completed from reference TRBV11-2 and TRBJ2-1, reads EAGVAQSPRYKIIEKRQSVAFWCNPISGHATLYWYQQILGQGPKLLIQFQNNGVVDDSQLPKDRFSAERLKGVDSTLKIQPAKLEDSAVYLCASSWAGYNEQFFGPGTRLTVL.

The chain employs TRBV4-3 and TRBJ2-1, with TRBD1 matching 7 bases. The CDR3 spans 16 residues. V lost 1 base, J lost 4 bases, and 7 bases stayed unmatched. The germline V gene has CDR1 LGHNA and CDR2 YSLEER. In DNA, the CDR3 is TGCGCCAGCAGCCAAGGCTTCGGACAGGAGTACAATGAGCAGTTCTTC. It specifies CASSQGFGQEYNEQFF.

The DNA of the CDR3 is TGTGCCAGCAGCTTAAGGAGGGGCCGAGAACGCACAGATACGCAGTATTTT. Translating gives CASSLRRGRERTDTQYF. The gene calls are TRBV7-9 and TRBJ2-3; tentative D call: TRBD2 (6 bases). Between the trimmed V and J ends, which lost 2 bases and 1 base, there was a span of 16 bases. This CDR3 comprises 17 residues. Germline V CDR1 and CDR2: SEHNR, FQNEAQ (reference sequence).

This rearrangement joins TRBV14 to TRBJ1-3; no definite D call. This CDR3 spans 12 amino acids. The germline CDR1 and CDR2 sequences are SGHDN and FVKESK. Trimming pared 1 base from V and 6 bases from J, leaving 4 bases between. The CDR3 coding sequence is TGTGCCAGCAGCCAAGTCCTAAACACCATATATTTT. Translation gives CASSQVLNTIYF. The full variable domain, in which reference TRBV14 and TRBJ1-3 provide the parts outside the CDR3, is EAGVTQFPSHSVIEKGQTVTLRCDPISGHDNLYWYRRVMGKEIKFLLHFVKESKQDESGMPNNRFLAERTGGTYSTLKVQPAELEDSGVYFCASSQVLNTIYFGEGSWLTVV.

This clone was seen more than once but under ten times. The chain links TRBV30 to TRBJ1-1, with D uncertain. V lost 4 bases, J lost 0 bases, and 6 bases lay in between. Germline lookup yields CDR1 GTSNPN and CDR2 SVGIG (reference sequence). CDR3 length: 12 residues. As DNA, the CDR3 is TGTGCCTGGAATGTGGTGAACACTGAAGCTTTCTTT. Its protein product is CAWNVVNTEAFF.

This chain joins TRBV14 and TRBJ2-2, with TRBD2 identical over 10 bases. CDR1 is SGHDN and CDR2 is FVKESK in the germline V gene. After removal of 4 bases from V and 1 base from J, the junction contained 3 bases not matched to a gene. The CDR3 is made up of 16 amino acids. Here the CDR3 reads CASSPWTSGNTGELFF. The CDR3 nucleotides read TGTGCCAGCAGCCCGTGGACTAGCGGGAACACCGGGGAGCTGTTTTTT.

About this clone: The same CDR3 is also encoded by other DNA sequences in this sample. V is TRBV7-9 and J is TRBJ1-1; D gene unclear. Germline CDR1 SEHNR, CDR2 FQNEAQ (reference sequence). Trimming cost V 1 base and J 7 bases, with 7 bases left between them. CDR3 size: 12 residues. DNA for the CDR3: TGTGCCAGCAGCTTAGGGGCAAGTGAAGCTTTCTTT. It codes for CASSLGASEAFF.

This clone was recorded only once. This rearrangement joins TRBV25-1 to TRBJ1-1; D not resolved. From germline, CDR1 is MGHDK and CDR2 SYGVNS. Trimming pared 3 bases from V and 3 bases from J, leaving 14 bases between. The CDR3 sequence is 15 residues long. The CDR3 protein is CASSDDWDAYTEAFF. The CDR3 nucleotides read TGTGCCAGCAGTGACGACTGGGATGCGTACACTGAAGCTTTCTTT.

This clone was picked up one time. V and J are TRBV30 and TRBJ1-1, with D tentatively TRBD1 (5 bases). CDR1 and CDR2 (germline): GTSNPN, SVGIG (reference sequence). Trimming removed 4 bases at V and 0 bases at J, with 15 bases between. The CDR3 is made up of 15 amino acids. The CDR3, as DNA: TGTGCCTGGACTCAGGGTGAACTTATGAACACTGAAGCTTTCTTT. It translates to CAWTQGELMNTEAFF. The full variable domain, with the rest looked up from reference TRBV30 and TRBJ1-1, is SQTIHQWPATLVQPVGSPLSLECTVEGTSNPNLYWYRQAAGRGLQLLFYSVGIGQISSEVPQNLSASRPQDRQFILSSKKLLLSDSGFYLCAWTQGELMNTEAFFGQGTRLTVV.

The CDR3: CSVVSDRGDGGYTF. CDR3 nucleotides: TGCAGCGTTGTTTCGGACAGGGGCGACGGCGGCTACACCTTC. The gene calls are TRBV29-1 and TRBJ1-2; the match to TRBD1 covers 9 bases. The CDR3 is made up of 14 amino acids. V trimming: 4 bases; J trimming: 8 bases; junction bases outside the gene matches: 11. The germline CDR1 and CDR2 sequences are SQVTM and ANQGSEA.

On this clone itself: Additional DNA sequences in this sample encode the identical CDR3. This chain connects TRBV28 to TRBJ2-1; 7 bases map to TRBD2. J lost 5 bases, V lost 3 bases, and 7 bases had no gene match. This CDR3 contains 15 residues. CDR1 and CDR2 from the germline V gene are MDHEN and SYDVKM. The CDR3 is CASSLGLAENNEQFF. The CDR3 DNA follows: TGTGCCAGCAGTTTGGGGCTAGCGGAAAACAATGAGCAGTTCTTC. Based on the CDR3 plus reference TRBV28 and TRBJ2-1, the full variable domain is DVKVTQSSRYLVKRTGEKVFLECVQDMDHENMFWYRQDPGLGLRLIYFSYDVKMKEKGDIPEGYSVSREKKERFSLILESASTNQTSMYLCASSLGLAENNEQFFGPGTRLTVL.

The CDR3 loop reads CASSLSVDSEQFF. Written as DNA, the CDR3 is TGTGCCAGCAGCCTCAGTGTCGACAGTGAGCAGTTCTTC. The chain uses TRBV7-8 and TRBJ2-1, with D possibly matching TRBD1 (5 bases). The CDR3 is 13 residues long. Per the germline V gene, CDR1 is SGHVS and CDR2 is FQNEAQ. The V and J ends lost 5 bases and 9 bases respectively, with 14 bases between them.

The genes are TRBV11-2 and TRBJ2-7, with no clear D. This CDR3 spans 10 amino acids. Germline V lookup: CDR1 SGHAT, CDR2 FQNNGV. Trimming shortened V by 5 bases and J by 2 bases, and 1 base separated the two germline ends. The CDR3 nucleotides are TGTGCCAGCAGCGCCTACGAGCAGTACTTC. This codes for CASSAYEQYF. The full variable domain, rest sourced from reference TRBV11-2 and TRBJ2-7, is EAGVAQSPRYKIIEKRQSVAFWCNPISGHATLYWYQQILGQGPKLLIQFQNNGVVDDSQLPKDRFSAERLKGVDSTLKIQPAKLEDSAVYLCASSAYEQYFGPGTRLTVT.

This clone has just one count. Within the sample, other DNA sequences also encode this same CDR3. This chain uses TRBV7-9 with TRBJ1-4, with D hard to call. This CDR3 has 15 residues. Deletions cut 4 bases from V and 1 base from J, with 10 bases between. CDR1 and CDR2 (germline): SEHNR, FQNEAQ (reference sequence). CDR3 sequence reads: CASSSPRGTNEKLFF. CDR3 nucleotides: TGTGCCAGCAGCTCCCCCCGGGGAACTAATGAAAAACTGTTTTTT.

The V and J genes are TRBV28 and TRBJ2-1, with D possibly being TRBD2 (5 bases). Germline-derived CDR1 and CDR2 are MDHEN and SYDVKM. The CDR3 contains 14 residues. V was shortened by 3 bases and J by 6 bases, with 12 bases between the two germline ends. CDR3 coding DNA: TGTGCCAGCAGTTTTCTGTCTAGCCGCAATGAGCAGTTCTTC. It yields the protein CASSFLSSRNEQFF.

V and J are TRBV21-1 and TRBJ1-1; TRBD1, the table's D call, was not compared with the DNA. TRBV21-1 is a pseudogene locus. There are 16 residues in the CDR3. The CDR3 bases are TGTGCCAGCAGGGGGCGCAGGGGCCCCCCGGAGACTGAAGCTTTCTTT. This encodes CASRGRRGPPETEAFF.

The CDR3, as DNA: TGTGCCAGCAGCCCCTTAACGGGAGGAGGCACCGGGGAGCTGTTTTTT. Its protein product is CASSPLTGGGTGELFF. The V and J genes are TRBV9 and TRBJ2-2; 7 positions agree with TRBD2. After removal of 4 bases from V and 4 bases from J, the junction contained 10 bases not matched to a gene. Germline V gene lookup returns CDR1 SGDLS and CDR2 YYNGEE. The CDR3 spans 16 residues.

The rearrangement links TRBV29-1 to TRBJ1-3; 12 bases fit TRBD1. This CDR3 contains 16 residues. The J segment lost 4 bases and the V segment lost 6 bases, leaving 10 bases of the junction unmatched. Germline V CDR1 and CDR2: SQVTM, ANQGSEA. CDR3 bases: TGCAGCGTAGTACCGGGACAGGGGGCGAGAGGAAACACCATATATTTT. This encodes CSVVPGQGARGNTIYF.

The chain recombines TRBV9 with TRBJ2-7; 11 bases agree with TRBD1. The ends lost 3 bases at V and 7 bases at J; junction bases unmatched: 9. CDR1 is SGDLS and CDR2 is YYNGEE in the germline V gene. The CDR3 length is 15 residues. CDR3 sequence reads: CASSAYSGTGGEQYF. DNA of the CDR3: TGTGCCAGCAGCGCCTACTCCGGGACAGGGGGAGAGCAGTACTTC.